This TCR beta chain is from a study of OX40 agonist ivuxolimab in advanced cancers. Assay: immunoSEQ multiplex PCR; the TCRdb copy retains only in-frame clones and omits some. The profile shows some 19,000 clones, about 77% of them singletons. CDR3 length equals 14 residues. V was cut by 0 bases and J by 3 bases, with 9 bases left in between. Germline V CDR1 and CDR2: MGHRA, YSYEKL. The J gene is TRBJ2-7, the V gene TRBV4-1; possibly TRBD2 for D (7 bases). Specimen: CD4+ or CD8+ T cells sorted from blood, collected in a trial of the OX40 agonist ivuxolimab. This TCR came from an adult with an advanced solid tumor such as melanoma, head and neck, liver or kidney cancer. CDR3: CASSQERGLYEQYF. The CDR3 nucleotides are TGCGCCAGCAGCCAAGAGCGGGGGCTCTACGAGCAGTACTTC.